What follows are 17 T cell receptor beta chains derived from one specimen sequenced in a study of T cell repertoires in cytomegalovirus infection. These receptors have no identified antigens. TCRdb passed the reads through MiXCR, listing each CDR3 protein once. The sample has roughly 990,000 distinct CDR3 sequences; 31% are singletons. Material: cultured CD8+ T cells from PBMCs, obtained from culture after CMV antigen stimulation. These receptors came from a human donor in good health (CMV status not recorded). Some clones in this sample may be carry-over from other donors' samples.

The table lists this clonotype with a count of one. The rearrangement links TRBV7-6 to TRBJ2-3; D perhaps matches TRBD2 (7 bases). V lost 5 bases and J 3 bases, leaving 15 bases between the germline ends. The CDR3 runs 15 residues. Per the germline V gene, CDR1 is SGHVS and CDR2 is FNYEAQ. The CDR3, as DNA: TGTGCCAGCAGCATAGGGGGGGCAGGAACAGATACGCAGTATTTT. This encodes CASSIGGAGTDTQYF.

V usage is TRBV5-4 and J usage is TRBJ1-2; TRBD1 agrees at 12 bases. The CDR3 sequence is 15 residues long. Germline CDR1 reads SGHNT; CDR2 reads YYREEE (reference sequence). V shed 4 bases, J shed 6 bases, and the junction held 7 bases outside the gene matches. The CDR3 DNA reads TGTGCCAGCAGCCACCGGGACAGGGGGCTCGATGGCTACACCTTC. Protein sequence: CASSHRDRGLDGYTF. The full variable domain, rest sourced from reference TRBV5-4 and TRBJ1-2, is ETGVTQSPTHLIKTRGQQVTLRCSSQSGHNTVSWYQQALGQGPQFIFQYYREEENGRGNFPPRFSGLQFPNYSSELNVNALELDDSALYLCASSHRDRGLDGYTFGSGTRLTVV.

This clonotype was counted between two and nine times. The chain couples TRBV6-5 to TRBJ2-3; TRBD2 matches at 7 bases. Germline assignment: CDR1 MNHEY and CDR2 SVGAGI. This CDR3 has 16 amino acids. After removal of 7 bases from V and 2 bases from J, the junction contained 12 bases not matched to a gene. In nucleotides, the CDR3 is TGTGCCAGCAACTTTCACGCGGGGGTCCACACAGATACGCAGTATTTT. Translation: CASNFHAGVHTDTQYF.

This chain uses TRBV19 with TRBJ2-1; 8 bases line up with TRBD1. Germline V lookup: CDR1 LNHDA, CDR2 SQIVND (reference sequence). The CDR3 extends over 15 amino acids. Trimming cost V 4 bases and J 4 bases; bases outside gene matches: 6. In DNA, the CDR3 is TGTGCCAGTAGTAAAGGGGACAGGCTTTACAATGAGCAGTTCTTC. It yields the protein CASSKGDRLYNEQFF.

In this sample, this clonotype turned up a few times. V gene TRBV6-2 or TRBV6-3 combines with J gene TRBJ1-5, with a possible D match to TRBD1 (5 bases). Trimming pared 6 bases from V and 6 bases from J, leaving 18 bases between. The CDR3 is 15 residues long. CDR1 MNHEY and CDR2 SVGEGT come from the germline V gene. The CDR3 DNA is TGTGCCAGCAGCTCTTATCTCGGGGCGGCTCAGCCCCAGCATTTT. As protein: CASSSYLGAAQPQHF.

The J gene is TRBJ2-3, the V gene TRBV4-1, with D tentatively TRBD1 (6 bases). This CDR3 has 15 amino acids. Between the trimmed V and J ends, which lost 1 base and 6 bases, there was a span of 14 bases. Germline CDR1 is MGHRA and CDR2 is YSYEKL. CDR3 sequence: CASSQVPRGGDTQYF. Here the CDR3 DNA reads TGCGCCAGCAGCCAAGTGCCCAGGGGCGGGGATACGCAGTATTTT.

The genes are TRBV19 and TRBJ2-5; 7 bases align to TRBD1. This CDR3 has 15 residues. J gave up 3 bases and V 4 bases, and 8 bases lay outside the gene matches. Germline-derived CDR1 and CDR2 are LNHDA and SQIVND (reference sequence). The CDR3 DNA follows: TGTGCCAGTAGTAACTCCCCCACAGGGGAAGAGACCCAGTACTTC. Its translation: CASSNSPTGEETQYF.

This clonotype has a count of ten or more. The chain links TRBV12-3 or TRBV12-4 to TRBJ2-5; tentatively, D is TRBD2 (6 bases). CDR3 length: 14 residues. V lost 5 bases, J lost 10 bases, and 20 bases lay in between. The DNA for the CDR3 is TGTGCCAGCAGTCCAGAAGGACGGGCGGGAAGCCAGTACTTC. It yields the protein CASSPEGRAGSQYF.

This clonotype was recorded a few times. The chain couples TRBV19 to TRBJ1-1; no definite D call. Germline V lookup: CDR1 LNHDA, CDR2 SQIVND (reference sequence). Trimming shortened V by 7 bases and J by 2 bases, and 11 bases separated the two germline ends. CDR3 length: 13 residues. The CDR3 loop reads CASTLGFNTEAFF. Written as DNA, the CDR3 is TGTGCCAGTACCTTGGGATTTAACACTGAAGCTTTCTTT.

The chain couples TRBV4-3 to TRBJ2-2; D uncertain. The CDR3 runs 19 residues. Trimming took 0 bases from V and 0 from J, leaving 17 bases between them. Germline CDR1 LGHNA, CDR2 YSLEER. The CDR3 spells CASSQDGTDTVANTGELFF. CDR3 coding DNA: TGCGCCAGCAGCCAAGATGGTACCGACACCGTCGCGAACACCGGGGAGCTGTTTTTT.

The CDR3 DNA sequence: TGCAGTGCTAGGGGGGTAGGGGGGGCGAACAATGAGCAGTTCTTC. Residues: CSARGVGGANNEQFF. The chain employs TRBV20-1 and TRBJ2-1, with TRBD2 as a possible D gene (7 bases). The V gene's germline CDR1 is DFQATT and CDR2 SNEGSKA (reference sequence). The CDR3 runs to 15 residues. The V and J ends lost 3 bases and 5 bases respectively, with 17 bases between them.

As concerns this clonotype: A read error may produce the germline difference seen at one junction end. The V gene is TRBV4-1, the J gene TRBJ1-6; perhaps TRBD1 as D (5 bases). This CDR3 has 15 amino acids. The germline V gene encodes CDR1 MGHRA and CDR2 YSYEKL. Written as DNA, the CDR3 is TGCACCAGCAGCCAAGGGGAGTCCTATAATTCACCCCTCCACTTT. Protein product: CTSSQGESYNSPLHF.

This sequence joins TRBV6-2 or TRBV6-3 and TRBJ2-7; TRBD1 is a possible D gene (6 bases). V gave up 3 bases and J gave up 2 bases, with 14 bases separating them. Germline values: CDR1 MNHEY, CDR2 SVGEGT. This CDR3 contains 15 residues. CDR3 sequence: CASSYRTGSPYEQYV. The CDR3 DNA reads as TGTGCCAGCAGTTATCGCACAGGGAGCCCCTACGAGCAGTACGTC.

The CDR3 DNA reads TGTGCCAGCGGCTGGGGGTCCTACTCACCCCTCCACTTT. It is translated as CASGWGSYSPLHF. The chain is built from TRBV27 and TRBJ1-6, with D possibly TRBD1 on 5 matching bases. In germline, CDR1 is MNHEY, CDR2 SMNVEV (reference sequence). This CDR3 contains 13 residues. V was shortened by 8 bases and J by 10 bases, with 15 bases between the two germline ends.

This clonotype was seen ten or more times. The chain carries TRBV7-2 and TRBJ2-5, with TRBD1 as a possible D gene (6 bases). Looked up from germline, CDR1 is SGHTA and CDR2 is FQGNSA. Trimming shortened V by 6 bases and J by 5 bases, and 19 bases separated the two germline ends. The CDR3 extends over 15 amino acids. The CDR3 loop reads CASRKGTGIGETQYF. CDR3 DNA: TGTGCCAGCAGAAAAGGAACAGGGATCGGGGAGACCCAGTACTTC.

The CDR3 loop is CASSQETGGYSYEQYV. DNA of the CDR3: TGCGCCAGCAGCCAAGAAACAGGGGGCTATTCCTACGAGCAGTACGTC. The rearrangement joins TRBV4-1 to TRBJ2-7; 9 bases agree with TRBD1. The CDR3 has 16 residues. V trimming: 0 bases; J trimming: 1 base; junction bases outside the gene matches: 4. Looked up from germline, CDR1 is MGHRA and CDR2 is YSYEKL.

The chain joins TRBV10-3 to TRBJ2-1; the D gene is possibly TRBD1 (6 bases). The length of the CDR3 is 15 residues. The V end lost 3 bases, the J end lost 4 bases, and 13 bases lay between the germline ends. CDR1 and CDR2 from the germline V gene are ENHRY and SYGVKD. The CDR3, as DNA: TGTGCCATCAGTGAAGATCAGGGGATATACAATGAGCAGTTCTTC. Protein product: CAISEDQGIYNEQFF.